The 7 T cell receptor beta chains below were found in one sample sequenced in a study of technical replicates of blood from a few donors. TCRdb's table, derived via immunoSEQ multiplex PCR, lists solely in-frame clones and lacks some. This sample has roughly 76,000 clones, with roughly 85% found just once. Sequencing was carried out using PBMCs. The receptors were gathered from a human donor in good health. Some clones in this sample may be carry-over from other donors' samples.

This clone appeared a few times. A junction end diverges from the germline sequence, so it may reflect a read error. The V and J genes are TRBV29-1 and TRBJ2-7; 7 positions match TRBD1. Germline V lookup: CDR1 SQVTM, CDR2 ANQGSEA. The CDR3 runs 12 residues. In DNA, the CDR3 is TGCAGCGTTGTCAATCCCAGGGGGTTTCGTAACTTC. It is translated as CSVVNPRGFRNF.

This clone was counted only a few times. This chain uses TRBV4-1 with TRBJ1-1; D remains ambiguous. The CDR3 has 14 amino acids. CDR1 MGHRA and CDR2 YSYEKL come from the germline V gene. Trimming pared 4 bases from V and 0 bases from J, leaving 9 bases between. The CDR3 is CASSLLGVNTEAFF. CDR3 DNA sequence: TGCGCCAGCAGCCTACTCGGGGTGAACACTGAAGCTTTCTTT.

In DNA, the CDR3 is TGTGCCAGCAGAGGACAGACGAACACTGAAGCTTTCTTT. It is translated as CASRGQTNTEAFF. The chain is built from TRBV5-4 and TRBJ1-1, with a possible D match to TRBD1 (6 bases). V dropped 5 bases and J dropped 1 base, with 9 bases sitting between them. Per the germline V gene, CDR1 is SGHNT and CDR2 is YYREEE (reference sequence). This CDR3 contains 13 residues.

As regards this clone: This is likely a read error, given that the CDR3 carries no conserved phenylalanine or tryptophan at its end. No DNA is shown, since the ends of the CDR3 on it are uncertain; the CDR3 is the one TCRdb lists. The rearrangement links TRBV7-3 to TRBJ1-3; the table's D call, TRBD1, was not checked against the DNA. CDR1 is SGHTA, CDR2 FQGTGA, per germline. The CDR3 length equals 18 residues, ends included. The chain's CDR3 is CASSLTGWVSGNLEIPSI.

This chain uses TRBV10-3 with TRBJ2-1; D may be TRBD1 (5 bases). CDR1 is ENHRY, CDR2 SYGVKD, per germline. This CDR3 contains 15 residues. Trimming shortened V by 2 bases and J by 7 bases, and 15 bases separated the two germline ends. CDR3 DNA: TGTGCCATCAGTGAGAAGGACATAGGGAAGAATGAGCAGTTCTTC. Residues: CAISEKDIGKNEQFF.

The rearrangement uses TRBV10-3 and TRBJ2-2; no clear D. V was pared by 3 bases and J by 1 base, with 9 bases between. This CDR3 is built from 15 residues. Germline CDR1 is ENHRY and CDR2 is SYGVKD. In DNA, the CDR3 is TGTGCCATCAGTGACCCTCAGCGGAACACCGGGGAGCTGTTTTTT. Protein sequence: CAISDPQRNTGELFF.

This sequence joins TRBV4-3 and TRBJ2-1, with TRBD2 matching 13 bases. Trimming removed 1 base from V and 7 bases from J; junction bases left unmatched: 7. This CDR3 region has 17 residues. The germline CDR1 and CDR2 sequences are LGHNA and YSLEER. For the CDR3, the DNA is TGCGCCAGCAGCCAAGGAACTAGCGGGGGGGGAATGAATGAGCAGTTCTTC. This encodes CASSQGTSGGGMNEQFF.